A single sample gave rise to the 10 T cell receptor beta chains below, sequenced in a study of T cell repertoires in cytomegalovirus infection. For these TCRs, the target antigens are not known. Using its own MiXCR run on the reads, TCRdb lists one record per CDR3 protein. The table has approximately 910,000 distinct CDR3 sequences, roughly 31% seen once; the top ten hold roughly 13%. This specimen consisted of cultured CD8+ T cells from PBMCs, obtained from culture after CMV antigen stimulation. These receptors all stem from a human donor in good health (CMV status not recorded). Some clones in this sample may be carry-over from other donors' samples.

The CDR3 is CASSIARIPYATEAFF. The CDR3 DNA reads TGTGCCAGTAGTATCGCGAGGATCCCCTATGCCACTGAAGCTTTCTTT. The chain uses TRBV19 and TRBJ1-1, with D uncertain. V was shortened by 3 bases and J by 4 bases, with 18 bases between the two germline ends. There are 16 residues in the CDR3. Germline lookup yields CDR1 LNHDA and CDR2 SQIVND (reference sequence).

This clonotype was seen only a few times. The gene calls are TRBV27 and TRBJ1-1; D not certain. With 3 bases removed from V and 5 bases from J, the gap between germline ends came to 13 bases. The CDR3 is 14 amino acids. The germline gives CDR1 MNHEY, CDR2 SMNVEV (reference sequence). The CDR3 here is CASSFDGEWTEAFF. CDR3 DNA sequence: TGTGCCAGCAGTTTTGATGGGGAATGGACTGAAGCTTTCTTT.

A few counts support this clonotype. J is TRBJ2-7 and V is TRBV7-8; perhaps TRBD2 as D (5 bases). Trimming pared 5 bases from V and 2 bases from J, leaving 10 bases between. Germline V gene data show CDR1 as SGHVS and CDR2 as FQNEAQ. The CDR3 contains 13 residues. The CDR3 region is CASSMEATYEQYV. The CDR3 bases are TGTGCCAGCAGCATGGAGGCGACCTACGAGCAGTACGTC.

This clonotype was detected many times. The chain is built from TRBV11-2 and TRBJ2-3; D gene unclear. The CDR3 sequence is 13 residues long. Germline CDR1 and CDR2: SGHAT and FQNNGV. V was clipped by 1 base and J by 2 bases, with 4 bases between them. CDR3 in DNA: TGTGCCAGCAGCTTAGTGGCCACAGATACGCAGTATTTT. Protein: CASSLVATDTQYF.

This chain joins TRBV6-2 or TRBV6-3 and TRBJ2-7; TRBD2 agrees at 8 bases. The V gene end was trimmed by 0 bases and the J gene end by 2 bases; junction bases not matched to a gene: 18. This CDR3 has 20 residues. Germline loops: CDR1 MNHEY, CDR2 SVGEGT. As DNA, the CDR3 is TGTGCCAGCAGTTACTCGGACAGCGGGGGCCTCGTTAAATCCCCCTACGAGCAGTACTTC. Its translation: CASSYSDSGGLVKSPYEQYF.

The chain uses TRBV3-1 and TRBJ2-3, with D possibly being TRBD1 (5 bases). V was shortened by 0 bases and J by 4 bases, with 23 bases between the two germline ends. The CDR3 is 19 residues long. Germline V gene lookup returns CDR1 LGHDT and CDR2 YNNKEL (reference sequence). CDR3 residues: CASSQEGSWKGRAADTQYF. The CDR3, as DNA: TGTGCCAGCAGCCAAGAAGGAAGCTGGAAAGGCAGGGCTGCAGATACGCAGTATTTT.

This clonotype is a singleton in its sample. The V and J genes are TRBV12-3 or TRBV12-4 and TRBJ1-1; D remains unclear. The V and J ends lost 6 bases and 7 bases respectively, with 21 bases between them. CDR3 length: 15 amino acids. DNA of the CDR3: TGTGCCAGCAGCCCTTCGGGTAGGGTCGAAGTTGAAGCTTTCTTT. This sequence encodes CASSPSGRVEVEAFF.

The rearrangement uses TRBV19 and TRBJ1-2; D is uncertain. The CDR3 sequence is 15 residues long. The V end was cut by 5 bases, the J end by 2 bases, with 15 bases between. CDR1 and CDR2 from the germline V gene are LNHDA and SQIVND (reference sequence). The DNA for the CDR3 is TGTGCCAGTAGTGCCTCCCCGGTCGGGAACTATGGCTACACCTTC. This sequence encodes CASSASPVGNYGYTF.

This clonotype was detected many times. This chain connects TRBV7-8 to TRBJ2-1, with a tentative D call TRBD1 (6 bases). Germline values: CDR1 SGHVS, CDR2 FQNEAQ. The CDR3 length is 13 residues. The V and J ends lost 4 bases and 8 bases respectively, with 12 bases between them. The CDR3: CASSSGVADEQFF. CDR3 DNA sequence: TGTGCCAGCAGCTCAGGGGTCGCGGATGAGCAGTTCTTC. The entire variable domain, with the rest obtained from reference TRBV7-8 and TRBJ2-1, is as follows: GAGVSQSPRYKVAKRGQDVALRCDPISGHVSLFWYQQALGQGPEFLTYFQNEAQLDKSGLPSDRFFAERPEGSVSTLKIQRTQQEDSAVYLCASSSGVADEQFFGPGTRLTVL.

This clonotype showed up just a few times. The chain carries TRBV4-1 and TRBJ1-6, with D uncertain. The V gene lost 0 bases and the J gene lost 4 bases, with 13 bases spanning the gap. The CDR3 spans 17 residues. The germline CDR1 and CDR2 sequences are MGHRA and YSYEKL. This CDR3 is CASSQDPPQPYNSPLHF. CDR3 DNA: TGCGCCAGCAGCCAAGATCCGCCGCAGCCATATAATTCACCCCTCCACTTT.